The present T cell receptor (beta chain) was sequenced within a study of control samples from healthy donors and cancer patients. Looked up from germline, CDR1 is MNHEY and CDR2 is SMNVEV (reference sequence). This CDR3 is built from 14 residues. The V end was cut by 2 bases, the J end by 2 bases, with 10 bases between. The repertoire was sequenced with immunoSEQ multiplex PCR; TCRdb's copy has only in-frame clones and lacks some. The sample gives 65,000 to 75,000 clones, approximately 84% of which show up once; approximately 3.6% is in the top ten. The TCR sequence derives from a woman in her fifties or sixties in good health. The chain is built from TRBV27 and TRBJ2-7; D unclear. The sequenced sample consisted of blood. The CDR3 nucleotides read TGTGCCAGCAGTTTAAAACCAGTTACCTACGAGCAGTACTTC. It translates to CASSLKPVTYEQYF.